This note documents a single T cell receptor (beta chain) sequence. This sample was included in a study of blood T cell repertoires in COVID-19. This CDR3 has 16 amino acids. Germline V lookup: CDR1 MNHNY, CDR2 SVGAGI (reference sequence). J was trimmed by 2 bases and V by 5 bases; bases with no gene match: 6. The repertoire was sequenced with immunoSEQ multiplex PCR; TCRdb's copy has only in-frame clones and lacks some. Here the sample spans 210,000 or so clones, roughly 80% being singletons. The specimen was peripheral blood. The sequence was collected from a man over 45 who had recovered from COVID-19. V is TRBV6-6 and J is TRBJ2-7, with 13 nucleotides matching TRBD2. CDR3: CASSRRLAGGTYEQYF. In DNA, the CDR3 is TGTGCCAGCAGTCGAAGACTAGCGGGAGGAACCTACGAGCAGTACTTC.